This TCR beta chain was sequenced during a study of cytomegalovirus exposure and HLA in healthy donors. General observations from the study: Another analysis was done later, and it associated roughly 15,000 TCR beta sequences with HLA alleles at 0.05 false discovery rate. In a later analysis, TCR beta V- and J-gene trimming was associated with a missense DCLRE1C variant.

As to this clone: Its antigen is as yet unknown.

There are 18 residues in the CDR3. The germline V gene has CDR1 SGHVS and CDR2 FQNEAQ. V lost 1 base, J lost 1 base, and 20 bases lay in between. The study ran its PCR with 60 Vbeta and 13 Jbeta primers. Profiling relied on immunoSEQ multiplex PCR, and the TCRdb table lists in-frame clones only, not all of them. The sample has around 68,000 clones; 65% to 90% are singletons. The specimen sequenced was PBMCs. The chain carries TRBV7-8 and TRBJ2-7, with D tentatively TRBD1 (6 bases). The sequence was obtained from a female donor in good health and CMV-seronegative. In DNA, the CDR3 is TGTGCCAGCAGCTTAGTTGGGGGATCTTACGACAGGTCCTACGAGCAGTACTTC. This encodes CASSLVGGSYDRSYEQYF.